This TCR beta chain was sequenced in a study of T cells after yellow fever vaccination. About the study: When fractions had low cell numbers, they were prepared with SMART-Seq v4 Ultra Low Input.

Study-wide points: Repertoires sorted by FACS could include abundant clonotypes that are contaminants from the bulk population.

In regard to this clonotype: Its antigen is as yet unknown.

V was pared by 4 bases and J by 8 bases, with 26 bases between. The CDR3 is made up of 17 amino acids. Template-switching 5'RACE yielded the TCR cDNA; a universal primer site and UMIs were added in the process. TCRdb re-analysed the 5' RACE reads in MiXCR, keeping a single row per CDR3 protein. The sample has 95,000 to 100,000 distinct CDR3 sequences, roughly 5.8% seen once; the top ten hold about 40%. The sequenced sample was CD8+ T cells sorted from PBMCs, obtained 10 days after the yellow fever booster vaccination. This sequence joins TRBV12-3 or TRBV12-4 and TRBJ1-2, with D possibly matching TRBD1 (6 bases). The sequence was obtained from a man younger than 30 who received the YFV17D yellow fever vaccine. The CDR3 is CASSSGEAGEFGRGYTF. For the CDR3, the DNA is TGTGCCAGCAGTTCGGGCGAGGCAGGGGAATTTGGGAGAGGCTACACCTTC.